Presented here are 14 T cell receptor beta chains from one specimen sequenced in a study of vaccination and CD4 T cells after COVID-19. Treatment defined: roughly ten-day PBMC culture with coronavirus spike peptide pools or control peptides (ViraFEST assay). An Oncomine TCR Beta short-read assay was used to sequence the DNA from cultured CD4+ T cells. In TCRdb, the PCR reads were re-called with MiXCR into one record per CDR3 protein. In the table there are 12,000 or so distinct CDR3 sequences, 25% to 35% of which are singletons. Which antigens these TCRs recognize remains unknown. Sequenced here: CD4+ T cells from blood, cultured in vitro, sampled before SARS-CoV-2 vaccination. These receptors were obtained from a human donor who received a COVID-19 vaccine.

The chain recombines TRBV9 with TRBJ1-6; TRBD1 is a possible D gene (5 bases). Trimming pared 3 bases from V and 5 bases from J, leaving 18 bases between. Per germline, CDR1 SGDLS and CDR2 YYNGEE. The CDR3 runs to 17 residues. CDR3: CASSEGLHLTDNSPLHF. The DNA of the CDR3 is TGTGCCAGCAGCGAGGGACTACACCTCACCGATAATTCACCCCTCCACTTT.

In its sample, this clonotype was seen a few times. The chain employs TRBV5-1 and TRBJ1-1; D unresolved. Trimming removed 0 bases from V and 4 bases from J, with 4 bases in between. Germline CDR1 SGHRS, CDR2 YFSETQ. This CDR3 is 12 amino acids long. DNA for the CDR3: TGCGCCAGCAGCTTGGAATTCACTGAAGCTTTCTTT. This gives the protein CASSLEFTEAFF.

This chain links TRBV9 with TRBJ2-2; D is possibly TRBD1 (5 bases). Germline V gene data show CDR1 as SGDLS and CDR2 as YYNGEE. Trimming took 1 base from V and 1 from J, leaving 5 bases between them. The CDR3 totals 14 residues. The CDR3 loop reads CASSVRGNTGELFF. The CDR3 bases are TGTGCCAGCAGCGTAAGGGGGAACACCGGGGAGCTGTTTTTT.

This chain connects TRBV15 to TRBJ1-3; unclear D gene. V dropped 1 base and J dropped 1 base, with 8 bases sitting between them. CDR1 LNHNV and CDR2 YYDKDF come from the germline V gene (reference sequence). CDR3 length: 15 residues. CDR3 in DNA: TGTGCCACCAGCAGAGGTGGGGTTTCTGGAAACACCATATATTTT. Translating it yields CATSRGGVSGNTIYF.

The rearrangement uses TRBV6-4 and TRBJ2-2; TRBD1 agrees at 12 bases. The CDR3 runs 15 residues. The ends lost 8 bases at V and 4 bases at J; junction bases unmatched: 5. Germline V gene sequence: CDR1 MRHNA, CDR2 SNTAGT. The CDR3 region is CASAGTGGITGELFF. Written as DNA, the CDR3 is TGTGCCAGCGCTGGGACAGGGGGCATCACCGGGGAGCTGTTTTTT.

The CDR3 DNA is TGTGCCAGCAGATTGACTGGTAACTATGGCTACACCTTC. This sequence encodes CASRLTGNYGYTF. The rearrangement uses TRBV2 and TRBJ1-2, with unresolved D. The V and J ends lost 6 bases and 1 base respectively, with 9 bases between them. This CDR3 region has 13 residues. The germline V gene has CDR1 SNHLY and CDR2 FYNNEI.

This clonotype came up a few times. This rearrangement joins TRBV19 to TRBJ1-6, with a possible D match to TRBD1 (6 bases). CDR1 and CDR2 (germline): LNHDA, SQIVND (reference sequence). V gave up 1 base and J gave up 10 bases, with 14 bases separating them. This CDR3 is 15 amino acids long. CDR3 protein: CASSIGRGLGSPLHF. In DNA, the CDR3 is TGTGCCAGTAGTATAGGTCGGGGGCTCGGGTCACCCCTCCACTTT. Looking up the rest from reference TRBV19 and TRBJ1-6 gives the full variable domain: DGGITQSPKYLFRKEGQNVTLSCEQNLNHDAMYWYRQDPGQGLRLIYYSQIVNDFQKGDIAEGYSVSREKKESFPLTVTSAQKNPTAFYLCASSIGRGLGSPLHFGNGTRLTVT.

In its sample, this clonotype was seen a few times. J is TRBJ2-7 and V is TRBV18; TRBD1 matches 11 bases. CDR3 length: 15 residues. Germline V CDR1 and CDR2: KGHSH, LQKENI. With V trimmed by 4 bases and J by 3 bases, 5 bases remained unmatched. The CDR3 loop is CASSHTGQGVYEQYF. CDR3 nucleotide sequence: TGTGCCAGCTCACATACGGGACAGGGGGTCTACGAGCAGTACTTC.

V gene TRBV5-1 combines with J gene TRBJ2-7; 11 bases are shared with TRBD2. V was pared by 3 bases and J by 1 base, with 0 bases of the junction left unmatched. CDR1 SGHRS and CDR2 YFSETQ come from the germline V gene. The CDR3 length is 14 residues. CDR3 protein: CASSSSGGSYEQYF. CDR3 DNA: TGCGCCAGCAGCTCTAGCGGGGGGTCCTACGAGCAGTACTTC.

The CDR3 region is CASSLGPSSGANVLTF. CDR3 nucleotides: TGTGCCAGCAGCTTAGGTCCGAGTTCTGGGGCCAACGTCCTGACTTTC. J is TRBJ2-6 and V is TRBV7-9; no definite D call. CDR3 length equals 16 residues. Looked up from germline, CDR1 is SEHNR and CDR2 is FQNEAQ (reference sequence). Trimming shortened V by 1 base and J by 1 base, and 8 bases separated the two germline ends.

This chain joins TRBV6-1 and TRBJ2-6, with D perhaps TRBD1 (6 bases). The germline V and J ends were trimmed by 6 bases and 0 bases, with 12 bases remaining between them. The germline CDR1 and CDR2 sequences are MNHNS and SASEGT. The length of the CDR3 is 16 residues. The CDR3 region has the DNA TGTGCCAGCAGCTCACAGGGCTTCTCTGGGGCCAACGTCCTGACTTTC. Encoded protein: CASSSQGFSGANVLTF.

The chain links TRBV6-1 to TRBJ1-1; perhaps TRBD1 as D (6 bases). Trimming left V 5 bases short and J 4 bases short, with 20 bases between. The germline V gene encodes CDR1 MNHNS and CDR2 SASEGT. The CDR3 has 16 amino acids. The CDR3 DNA reads as TGTGCCAGCAGTCCCATCTTAACAGGGTCGGGCACTGAAGCTTTCTTT. Encoded protein: CASSPILTGSGTEAFF.

The V and J genes are TRBV7-2 and TRBJ2-5, with a possible D match to TRBD2 (6 bases). The ends were cut back, 1 base at V and 4 bases at J, with 13 bases in the middle. The germline V gene encodes CDR1 SGHTA and CDR2 FQGNSA. The CDR3 runs to 15 residues. CDR3 protein: CASSLVSQEGETQYF. The CDR3 DNA reads as TGTGCCAGCAGCTTAGTGTCCCAGGAGGGAGAGACCCAGTACTTC.

This rearrangement joins TRBV20-1 to TRBJ1-2, with unresolved D. Germline V gene sequence: CDR1 DFQATT, CDR2 SNEGSKA (reference sequence). The CDR3 is 13 amino acids. The CDR3 sequence is CNASAGLNYGYTF. The CDR3 DNA reads TGCAATGCCTCAGCTGGACTGAACTATGGCTACACCTTC.